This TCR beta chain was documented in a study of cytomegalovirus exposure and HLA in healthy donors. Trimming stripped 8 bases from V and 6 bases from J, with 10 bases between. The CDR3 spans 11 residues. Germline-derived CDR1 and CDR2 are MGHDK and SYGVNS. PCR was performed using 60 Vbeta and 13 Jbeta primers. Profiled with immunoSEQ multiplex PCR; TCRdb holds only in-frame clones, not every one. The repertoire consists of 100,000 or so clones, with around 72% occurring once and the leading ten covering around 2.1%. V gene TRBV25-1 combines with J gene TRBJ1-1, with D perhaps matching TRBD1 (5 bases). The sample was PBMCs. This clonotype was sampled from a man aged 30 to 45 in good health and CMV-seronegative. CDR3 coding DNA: TGTGCCAGCTACGGGGGACCTGAAGCTTTCTTT. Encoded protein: CASYGGPEAFF.